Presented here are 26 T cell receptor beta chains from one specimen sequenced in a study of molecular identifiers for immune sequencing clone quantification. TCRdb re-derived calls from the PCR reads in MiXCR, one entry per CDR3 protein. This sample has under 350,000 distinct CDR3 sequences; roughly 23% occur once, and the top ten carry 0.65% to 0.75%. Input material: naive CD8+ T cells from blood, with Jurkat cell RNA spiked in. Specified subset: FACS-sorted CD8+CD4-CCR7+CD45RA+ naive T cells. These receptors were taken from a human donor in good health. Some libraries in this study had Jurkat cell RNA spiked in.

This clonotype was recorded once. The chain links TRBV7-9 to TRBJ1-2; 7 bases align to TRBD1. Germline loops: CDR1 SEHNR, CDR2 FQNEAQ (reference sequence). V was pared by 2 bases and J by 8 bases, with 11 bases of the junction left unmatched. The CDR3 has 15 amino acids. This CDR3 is CASSLSARGSNGYTF. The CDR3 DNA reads TGTGCCAGCAGCTTAAGTGCCAGGGGGAGTAACGGCTACACCTTC. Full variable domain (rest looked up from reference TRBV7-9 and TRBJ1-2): DTGVSQNPRHKITKRGQNVTFRCDPISEHNRLYWYRQTLGQGPEFLTYFQNEAQLEKSRLLSDRFSAERPKGSFSTLEIQRTEQGDSAMYLCASSLSARGSNGYTFGSGTRLTVV.

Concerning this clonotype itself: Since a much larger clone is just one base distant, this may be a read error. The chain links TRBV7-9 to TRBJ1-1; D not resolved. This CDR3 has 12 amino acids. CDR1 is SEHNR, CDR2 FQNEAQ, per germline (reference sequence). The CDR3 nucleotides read TGTGCCAGCAGTTATTCGAACACTGAAGCTTCCTTT. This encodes CASSYSNTEASF.

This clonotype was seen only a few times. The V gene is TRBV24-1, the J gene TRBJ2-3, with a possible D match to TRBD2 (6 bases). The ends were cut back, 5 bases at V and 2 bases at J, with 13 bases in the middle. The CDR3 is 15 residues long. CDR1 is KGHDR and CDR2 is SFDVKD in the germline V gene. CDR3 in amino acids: CATSGFGGTTDTQYF. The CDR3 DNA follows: TGTGCCACCAGTGGCTTCGGCGGGACCACAGATACGCAGTATTTT.

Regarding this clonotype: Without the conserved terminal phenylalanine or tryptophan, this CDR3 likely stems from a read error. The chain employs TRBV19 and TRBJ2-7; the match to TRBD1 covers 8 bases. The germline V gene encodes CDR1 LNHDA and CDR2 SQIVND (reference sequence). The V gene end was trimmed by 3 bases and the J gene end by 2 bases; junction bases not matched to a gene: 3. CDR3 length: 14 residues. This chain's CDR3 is CASSIGTGPYEQYL. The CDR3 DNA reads TGTGCCAGTAGTATCGGGACAGGACCCTACGAGCAGTACCTC.

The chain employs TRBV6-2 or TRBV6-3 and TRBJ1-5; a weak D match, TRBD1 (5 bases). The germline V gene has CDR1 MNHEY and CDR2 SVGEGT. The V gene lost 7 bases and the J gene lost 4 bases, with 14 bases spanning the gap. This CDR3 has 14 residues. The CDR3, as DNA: TGTGCCAGCACCTTTGGGACTTTGAATCAGCCCCAGCATTTT. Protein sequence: CASTFGTLNQPQHF.

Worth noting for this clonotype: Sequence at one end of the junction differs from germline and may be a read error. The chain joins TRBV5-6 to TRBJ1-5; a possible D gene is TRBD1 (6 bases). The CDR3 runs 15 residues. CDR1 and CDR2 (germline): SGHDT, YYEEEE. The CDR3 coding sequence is TGTGCCAGCAGCCTGGGGGGCCAGTACAATCGGCCCCAGCATTTT. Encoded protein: CASSLGGQYNRPQHF. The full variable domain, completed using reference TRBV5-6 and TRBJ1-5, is DAGVTQSPTHLIKTRGQQVTLRCSPKSGHDTVSWYQQALGQGPQFIFQYYEEEERQRGNFPDRFSGHQFPNYSSELNVNALLLGDSALYLCASSLGGQYNRPQHFGDGTRLSIL.

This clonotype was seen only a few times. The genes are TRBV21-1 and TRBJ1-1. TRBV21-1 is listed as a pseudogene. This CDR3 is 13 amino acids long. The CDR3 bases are TGTGCCAGCAGCAAAGAGGGAAACACTGAAGCTTTCTTT. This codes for CASSKEGNTEAFF.

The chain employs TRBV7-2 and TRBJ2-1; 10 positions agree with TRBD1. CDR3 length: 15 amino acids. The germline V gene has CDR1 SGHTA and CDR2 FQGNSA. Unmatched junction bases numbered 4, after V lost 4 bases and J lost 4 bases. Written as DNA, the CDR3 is TGTGCCAGCAGCTCCCGGGACAGGGGATACAATGAGCAGTTCTTC. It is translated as CASSSRDRGYNEQFF. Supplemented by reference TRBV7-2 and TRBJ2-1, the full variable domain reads GAGVSQSPSNKVTEKGKDVELRCDPISGHTALYWYRQSLGQGLEFLIYFQGNSAPDKSGLPSDRFSAERTGGSVSTLTIQRTQQEDSAVYLCASSSRDRGYNEQFFGPGTRLTVL.

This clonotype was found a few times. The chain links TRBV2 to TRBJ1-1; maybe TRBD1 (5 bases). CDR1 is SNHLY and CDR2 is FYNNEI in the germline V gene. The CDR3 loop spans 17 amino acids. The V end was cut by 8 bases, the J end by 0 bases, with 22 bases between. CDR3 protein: CASGMAGLNSVNTEAFF. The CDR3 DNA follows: TGTGCCAGCGGAATGGCGGGACTCAATTCGGTGAACACTGAAGCTTTCTTT.

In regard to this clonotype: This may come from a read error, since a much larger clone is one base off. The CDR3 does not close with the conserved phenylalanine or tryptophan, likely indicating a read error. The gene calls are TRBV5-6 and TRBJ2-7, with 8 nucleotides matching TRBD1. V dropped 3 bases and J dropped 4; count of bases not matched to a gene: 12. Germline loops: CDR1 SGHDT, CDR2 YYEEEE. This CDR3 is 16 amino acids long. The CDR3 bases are TGTGCCAGCAGCTGGACGGACAGGGATCCATGGTACGAGCAGTACTCC. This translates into CASSWTDRDPWYEQYS.

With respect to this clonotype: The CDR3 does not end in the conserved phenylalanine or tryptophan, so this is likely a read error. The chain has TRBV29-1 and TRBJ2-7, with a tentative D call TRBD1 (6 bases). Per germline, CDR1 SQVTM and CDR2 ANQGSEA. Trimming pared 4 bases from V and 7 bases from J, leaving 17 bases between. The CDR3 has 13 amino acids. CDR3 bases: TGCAGCGTTGTTCGACTGGGGGCGAATGAGCAGTACATC. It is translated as CSVVRLGANEQYI.

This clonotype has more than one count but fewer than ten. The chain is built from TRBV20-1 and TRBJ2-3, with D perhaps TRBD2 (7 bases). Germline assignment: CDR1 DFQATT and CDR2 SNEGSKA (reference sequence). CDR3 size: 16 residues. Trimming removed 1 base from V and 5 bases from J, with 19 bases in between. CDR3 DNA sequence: TGCAGTGCTAGAGTCAGAGGGGGAGGGCCGGTAGATACGCAGTATTTT. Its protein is CSARVRGGGPVDTQYF.

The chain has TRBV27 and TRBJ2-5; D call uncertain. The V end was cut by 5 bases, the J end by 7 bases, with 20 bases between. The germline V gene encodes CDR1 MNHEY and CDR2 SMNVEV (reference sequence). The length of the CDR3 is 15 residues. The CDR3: CASSPLGVYKGTQYF. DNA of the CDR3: TGTGCCAGCAGTCCACTCGGAGTCTACAAAGGGACCCAGTACTTC.

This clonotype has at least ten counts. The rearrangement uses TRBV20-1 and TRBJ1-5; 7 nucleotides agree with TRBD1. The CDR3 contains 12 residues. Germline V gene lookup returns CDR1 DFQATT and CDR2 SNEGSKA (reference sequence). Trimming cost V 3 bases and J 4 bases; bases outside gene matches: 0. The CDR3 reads CSARTGNQPQHF. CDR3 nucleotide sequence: TGCAGTGCTAGGACAGGGAATCAGCCCCAGCATTTT.

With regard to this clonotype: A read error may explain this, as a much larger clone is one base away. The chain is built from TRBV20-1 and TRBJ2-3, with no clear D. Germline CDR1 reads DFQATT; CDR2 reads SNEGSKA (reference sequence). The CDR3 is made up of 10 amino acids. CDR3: CGANADTQYF. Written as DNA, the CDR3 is TGCGGTGCTAATGCAGATACGCAGTATTTT.

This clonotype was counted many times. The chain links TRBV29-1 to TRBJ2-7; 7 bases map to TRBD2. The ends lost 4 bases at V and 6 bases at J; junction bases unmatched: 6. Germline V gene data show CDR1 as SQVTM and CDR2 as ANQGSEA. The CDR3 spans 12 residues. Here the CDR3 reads CSVVRGEGEQYF. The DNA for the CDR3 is TGCAGCGTTGTTCGGGGGGAAGGCGAGCAGTACTTC.

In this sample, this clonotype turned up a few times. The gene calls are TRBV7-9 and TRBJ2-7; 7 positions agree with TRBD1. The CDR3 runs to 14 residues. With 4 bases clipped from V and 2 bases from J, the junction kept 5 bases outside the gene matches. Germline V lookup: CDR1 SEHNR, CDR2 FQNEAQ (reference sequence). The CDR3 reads CASSYGQAAYEQYF. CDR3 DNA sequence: TGTGCCAGCAGCTACGGACAGGCTGCCTACGAGCAGTACTTC.

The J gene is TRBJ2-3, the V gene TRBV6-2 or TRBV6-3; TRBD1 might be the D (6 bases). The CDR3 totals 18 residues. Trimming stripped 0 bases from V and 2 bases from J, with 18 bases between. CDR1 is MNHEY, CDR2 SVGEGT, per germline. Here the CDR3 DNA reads TGTGCCAGCAGTTACTCCCCGGGACAAGATATATCCACAGATACGCAGTATTTT. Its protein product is CASSYSPGQDISTDTQYF.

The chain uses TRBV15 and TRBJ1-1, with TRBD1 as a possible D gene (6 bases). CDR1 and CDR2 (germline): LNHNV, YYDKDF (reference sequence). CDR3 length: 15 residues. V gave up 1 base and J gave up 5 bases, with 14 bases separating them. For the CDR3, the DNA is TGTGCCACCAGCAGAGGGGACACCTCCGGGACTGAAGCTTTCTTT. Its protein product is CATSRGDTSGTEAFF.

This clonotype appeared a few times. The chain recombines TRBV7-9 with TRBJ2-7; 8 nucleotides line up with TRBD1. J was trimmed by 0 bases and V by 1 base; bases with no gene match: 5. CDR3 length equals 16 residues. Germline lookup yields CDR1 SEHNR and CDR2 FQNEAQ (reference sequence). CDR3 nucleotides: TGTGCCAGCAGCTTAGTCAGGGGGCACCGCTCCTACGAGCAGTACTTC. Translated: CASSLVRGHRSYEQYF.

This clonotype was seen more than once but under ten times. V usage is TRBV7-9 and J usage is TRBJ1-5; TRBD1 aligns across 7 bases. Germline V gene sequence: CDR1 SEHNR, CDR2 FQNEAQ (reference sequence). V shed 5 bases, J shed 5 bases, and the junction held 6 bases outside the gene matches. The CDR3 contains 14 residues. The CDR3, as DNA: TGTGCCAGCAGCCACACAGGGGTTCATCAGCCCCAGCATTTT. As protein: CASSHTGVHQPQHF.

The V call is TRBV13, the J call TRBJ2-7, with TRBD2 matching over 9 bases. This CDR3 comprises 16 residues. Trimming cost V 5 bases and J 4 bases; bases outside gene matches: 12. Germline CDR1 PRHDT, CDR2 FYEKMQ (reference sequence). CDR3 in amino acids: CASSPKVQGLAYEQYF. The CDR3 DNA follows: TGTGCCAGCAGCCCAAAGGTTCAGGGACTAGCTTACGAGCAGTACTTC.

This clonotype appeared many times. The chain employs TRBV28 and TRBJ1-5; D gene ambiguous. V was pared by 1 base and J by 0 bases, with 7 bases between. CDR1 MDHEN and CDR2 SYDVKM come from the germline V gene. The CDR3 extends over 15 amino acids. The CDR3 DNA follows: TGTGCCAGCAGTTTATTGGAGAATAGCAATCAGCCCCAGCATTTT. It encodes CASSLLENSNQPQHF.

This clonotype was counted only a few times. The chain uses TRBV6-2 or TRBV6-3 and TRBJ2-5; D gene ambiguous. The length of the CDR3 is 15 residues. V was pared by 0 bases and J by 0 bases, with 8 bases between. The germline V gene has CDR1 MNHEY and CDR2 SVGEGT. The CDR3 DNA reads TGTGCCAGCAGTTACTCGGCAGTGTACCAAGAGACCCAGTACTTC. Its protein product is CASSYSAVYQETQYF.

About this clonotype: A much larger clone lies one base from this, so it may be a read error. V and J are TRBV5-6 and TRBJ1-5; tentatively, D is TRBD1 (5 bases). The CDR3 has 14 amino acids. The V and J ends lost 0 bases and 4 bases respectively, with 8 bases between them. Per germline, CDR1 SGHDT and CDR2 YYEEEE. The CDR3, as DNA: TGTGCCAGCAGCTTGGCGACAGCGAATCAGCCCCAGCATTTT. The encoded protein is CASSLATANQPQHF.

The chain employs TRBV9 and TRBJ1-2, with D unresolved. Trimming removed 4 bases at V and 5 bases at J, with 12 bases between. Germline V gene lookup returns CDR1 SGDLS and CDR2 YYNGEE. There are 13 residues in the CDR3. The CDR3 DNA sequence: TGTGCCAGCAGCCAACCCCCCACGTATGGCTACACCTTC. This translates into CASSQPPTYGYTF.